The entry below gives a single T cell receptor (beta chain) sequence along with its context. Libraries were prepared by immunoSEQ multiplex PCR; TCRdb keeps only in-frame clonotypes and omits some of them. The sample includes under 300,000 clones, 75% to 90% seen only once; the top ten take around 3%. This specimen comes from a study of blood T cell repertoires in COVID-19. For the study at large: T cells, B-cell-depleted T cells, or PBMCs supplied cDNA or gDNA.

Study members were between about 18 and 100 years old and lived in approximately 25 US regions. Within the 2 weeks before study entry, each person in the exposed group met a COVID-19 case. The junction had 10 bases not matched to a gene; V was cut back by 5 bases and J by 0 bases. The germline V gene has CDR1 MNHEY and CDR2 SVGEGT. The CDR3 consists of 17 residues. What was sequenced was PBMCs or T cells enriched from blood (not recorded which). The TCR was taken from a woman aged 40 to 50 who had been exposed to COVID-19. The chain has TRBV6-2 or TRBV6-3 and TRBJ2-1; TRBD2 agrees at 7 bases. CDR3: CASSGLGTISSYNEQFF. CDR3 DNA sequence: TGTGCCAGCAGTGGACTCGGGACTATTAGCTCCTACAATGAGCAGTTCTTC.